The rows below give T cell receptor beta chains drawn from one sample of a study of cytomegalovirus exposure and HLA in healthy donors. This table comes from immunoSEQ multiplex PCR, and its TCRdb copy is limited to in-frame clones, with some not included. The sample has about 160,000 clones, more than 60% seen once; the top ten hold roughly 1.5%. Sequencing was done on a sample of PBMCs. These receptors were obtained from a woman younger than 45 in good health and CMV-seronegative. Both conserved end residues are part of each CDR3. The D gene is left open where the match is weak. Size is stated for part of the rows, as once, few or many counts, or as a class when the clone is expanded.

J gene: TRBJ1-2
D gene: .
clone size: once
V gene: TRBV7-6
CDR3 protein: CASSLGGVRDYGYTF
CDR3 DNA: TGTGCCAGCAGCTTAGGGGGGGTCCGGGACTATGGCTACACCTTC

J gene: TRBJ1-1
D gene: TRBD1
clone size: .
V gene: TRBV10-3
CDR3 protein: CAISEPGQTRLAFF
CDR3 DNA: TGTGCCATCAGTGAACCGGGACAGACAAGACTAGCTTTCTTT

J gene: TRBJ1-1
D gene: TRBD1
clone size: .
V gene: TRBV5-6
CDR3 protein: CASRDSGIGTEAFF
CDR3 DNA: TGTGCCAGTCGGGACAGTGGGATAGGAACTGAAGCTTTCTTT

J gene: TRBJ1-1
D gene: .
clone size: .
V gene: TRBV14
CDR3 protein: CASSQDRNTEAFF
CDR3 DNA: TGTGCCAGCAGCCAGGACAGGAACACTGAAGCTTTCTTT

J gene: TRBJ2-2
D gene: .
clone size: .
V gene: TRBV19
CDR3 protein: CASSPSVNTGELFF
CDR3 DNA: TGTGCCAGTAGTCCCTCAGTGAACACCGGGGAGCTGTTTTTT

J gene: TRBJ2-2
D gene: .
clone size: .
V gene: TRBV5-1
CDR3 protein: CASSLAGESTGELFF
CDR3 DNA: TGCGCCAGCAGCTTGGCAGGGGAAAGCACCGGGGAGCTGTTTTTT

J gene: TRBJ2-7
D gene: TRBD1
clone size: .
V gene: TRBV4-1
CDR3 protein: CASSSPGQSWEQYF
CDR3 DNA: TGCGCCAGCAGCTCCCCGGGACAGTCTTGGGAGCAGTACTTC

J gene: TRBJ2-7
D gene: TRBD1
clone size: .
V gene: TRBV5-1
CDR3 protein: CASSVDRAYEQYF
CDR3 DNA: TGCGCCAGCAGTGTGGACAGGGCCTACGAGCAGTACTTC

J gene: TRBJ1-1
D gene: TRBD1
clone size: few
V gene: TRBV2
CDR3 protein: CARGQLNTEAFF
CDR3 DNA: TGTGCCAGGGGACAGTTGAACACTGAAGCTTTCTTT

J gene: TRBJ1-2
D gene: .
clone size: once
V gene: TRBV5-1
CDR3 protein: CASSSDLLDGYTF
CDR3 DNA: TGCGCCAGCAGTTCCGACTTACTAGATGGCTACACCTTC

J gene: TRBJ2-7
D gene: .
clone size: .
V gene: TRBV13
CDR3 protein: CASSLKSVAYEQYF
CDR3 DNA: TGTGCCAGCAGCTTAAAGAGTGTTGCCTACGAGCAGTACTTC